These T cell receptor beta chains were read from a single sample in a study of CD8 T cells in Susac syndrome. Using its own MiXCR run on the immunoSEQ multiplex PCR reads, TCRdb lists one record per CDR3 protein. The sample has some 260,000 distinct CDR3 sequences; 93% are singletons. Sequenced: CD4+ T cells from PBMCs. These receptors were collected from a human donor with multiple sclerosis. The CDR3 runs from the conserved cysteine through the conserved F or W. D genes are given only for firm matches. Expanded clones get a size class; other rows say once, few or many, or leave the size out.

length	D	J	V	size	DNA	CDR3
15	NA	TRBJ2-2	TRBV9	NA	TGTGCCAGCAGCGTGGTTGAGGGGCACACCGGGGAGCTGTTTTTT	CASSVVEGHTGELFF
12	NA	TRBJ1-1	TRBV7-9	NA	TGTGCCAGCAGCTTCGCCGACACTGAAGCTTTCTTT	CASSFADTEAFF
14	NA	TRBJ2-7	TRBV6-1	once	TGTGCCAGCAGTGCGATCAGGGTCCGCTACGAGCAGTACTTC	CASSAIRVRYEQYF
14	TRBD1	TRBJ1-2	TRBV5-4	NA	TGTGCCAGCAGTCCACCGGACAGGACCTATGGCTACACCTTC	CASSPPDRTYGYTF
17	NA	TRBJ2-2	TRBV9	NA	TGTGCCAGCAGCGTAGGTCCCGTGGGGAGAACCACCGGGGAGCTGTTTTTT	CASSVGPVGRTTGELFF
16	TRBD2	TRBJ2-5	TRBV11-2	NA	TGTGCCAGCAGCTTACGGGGGCGGGGGGAGGAAGAGACCCAGTACTTC	CASSLRGRGEEETQYF
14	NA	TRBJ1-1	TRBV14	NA	TGTGCCAGCAGCTCGCGGACGTTTTCGGCTGAAGCTTTCTTT	CASSSRTFSAEAFF
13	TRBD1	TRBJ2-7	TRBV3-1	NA	TGTGCCAGCAGCCTGGGGACAGTCAACGAGCAGTACTTC	CASSLGTVNEQYF
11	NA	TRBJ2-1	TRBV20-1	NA	TGCAGTGCTTTTGCGGGGGCCGAGCAGTTCTTC	CSAFAGAEQFF
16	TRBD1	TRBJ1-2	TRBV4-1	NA	TGCGCCAGCAGCCACCTTCCTACCGGGACAGGAGAGGGCTACACCTTC	CASSHLPTGTGEGYTF
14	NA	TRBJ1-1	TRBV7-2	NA	TGTGCCAGCAGCTTAGACGGGTTGGACACTGAAGCTTTCTTT	CASSLDGLDTEAFF
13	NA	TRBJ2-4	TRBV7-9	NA	TGTGCCAGCAGCTTAGTAGACATAAACATTCAGTACTTC	CASSLVDINIQYF
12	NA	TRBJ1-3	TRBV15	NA	TGTGCCACCTCCCTCACTGGAAACACCATATATTTT	CATSLTGNTIYF
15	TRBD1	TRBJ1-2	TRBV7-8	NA	TGTGCCAGCAGCTCGAACCAGGGGGCCGGCTATGGCTACACCTTC	CASSSNQGAGYGYTF
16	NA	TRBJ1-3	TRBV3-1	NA	TGTGCCAGCAGCCAAGGAATGGGGGCAAGGGGAAACACCATATATTTT	CASSQGMGARGNTIYF
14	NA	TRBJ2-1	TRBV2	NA	TGTGCCAGCAGTGATAGGGGTTTTAAGGGTGAGCAGTTCTTC	CASSDRGFKGEQFF
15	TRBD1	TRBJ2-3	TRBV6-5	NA	TGTGCCAGCAGGGAGTCCGGGACAGGGATAGATACGCAGTATTTT	CASRESGTGIDTQYF
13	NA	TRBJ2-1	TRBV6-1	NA	TGTGCCAGCAGTGATGACCGTCGGAAGGAGCAGTTCTTC	CASSDDRRKEQFF
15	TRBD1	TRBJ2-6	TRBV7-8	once	TGTGCCAGCAGGGCAGGGACAGGGGTGGCCAACGTCCTGACTTTC	CASRAGTGVANVLTF
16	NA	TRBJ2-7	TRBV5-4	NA	TGTGCCAGCAGCTTTTGTTACTGCAACCCCTCCTACGAGCAGTACTTC	CASSFCYCNPSYEQYF
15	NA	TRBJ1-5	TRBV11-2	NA	TGTGCCAGCAGCTTAGAGGCCGGGCGAGGTCAGCCCCAGCATTTT	CASSLEAGRGQPQHF
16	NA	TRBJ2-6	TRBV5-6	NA	TGTGCCAGCAGCGATATGGACGCCTCTGGGGCCAACGTCCTGACTTTC	CASSDMDASGANVLTF
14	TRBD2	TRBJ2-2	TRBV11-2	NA	TGTGCCAGCAGCTTAGAAGCGGGGGCCGGGGAGCTGTTTTTT	CASSLEAGAGELFF
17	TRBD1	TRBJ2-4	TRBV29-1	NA	TGCAGCGTTACCGGGACAGGGGTGCAAGGGGCCAAAAACATTCAGTACTTC	CSVTGTGVQGAKNIQYF
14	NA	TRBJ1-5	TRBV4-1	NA	TGCGCCAGCAGCTTCCTCGGGCGCCATCAGCCCCAGCATTTT	CASSFLGRHQPQHF
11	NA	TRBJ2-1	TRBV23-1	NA	TGCGCCGTAGGGACCTACAATGAGCAGTTCTTC	CAVGTYNEQFF
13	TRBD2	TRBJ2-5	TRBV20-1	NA	TGCAGTGCTACCCGGGGGGTTCAAGAGACCCAGTACTTC	CSATRGVQETQYF
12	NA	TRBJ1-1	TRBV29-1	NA	TGCAGCGTTGGGGGCGAATACACTGAAGCTTTCTTT	CSVGGEYTEAFF
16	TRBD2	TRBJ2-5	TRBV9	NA	TGTGCCAGCAGCGTAGGGGTCGGGGGGGCCCCAGAGACCCAGTACTTC	CASSVGVGGAPETQYF
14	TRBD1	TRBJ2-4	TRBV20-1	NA	TGCAGTGCCATGGGACAGGGGTTCTTAAACATTCAGTACTTC	CSAMGQGFLNIQYF
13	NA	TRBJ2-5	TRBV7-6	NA	TGTGCCAGCAGCTCTTCTAGCCGACAGACCCAGTACTTC	CASSSSSRQTQYF
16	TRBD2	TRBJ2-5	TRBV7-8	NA	TGTGCCAGCATCTCAACGTGGCTAGCGGGAGTAGAGACCCAGTACTTC	CASISTWLAGVETQYF
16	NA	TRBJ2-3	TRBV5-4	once	TGTGCCAGCAGCCTAAACAGGGAGTTTCCCACAGATACGCAGTATTTT	CASSLNREFPTDTQYF
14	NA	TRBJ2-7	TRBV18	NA	TGTGCCAGCTCGCTCGGACAGAGCTCCTACGAGCAGTACTTC	CASSLGQSSYEQYF
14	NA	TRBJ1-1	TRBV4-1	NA	TGCGCCAGCAGCCAGCACAGCCTGAACACTGAAGCTTTCTTT	CASSQHSLNTEAFF
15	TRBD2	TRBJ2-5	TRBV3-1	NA	TGTGCCAGCAGCCGTACTCTAGCGGATCAAGAGACCCAGTACTTC	CASSRTLADQETQYF
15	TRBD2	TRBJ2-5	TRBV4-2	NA	TGTGCCAGCAGCCAAGACACTAGCGGTTACGTTACCCAGTACTTC	CASSQDTSGYVTQYF
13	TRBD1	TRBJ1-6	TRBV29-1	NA	TGCAGCGTTGCCGGGACAGCTAATTCACCCCTCCACTTT	CSVAGTANSPLHF
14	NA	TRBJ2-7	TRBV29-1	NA	TGCAGCGTGCGGGCCGGGCCTCAGGGCGGCGAGCAGTACTTC	CSVRAGPQGGEQYF
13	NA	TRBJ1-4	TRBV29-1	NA	TGCAGCGTACTAGGACAGAATAATGAAAAACTGTTTTTT	CSVLGQNNEKLFF
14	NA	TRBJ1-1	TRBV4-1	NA	TGCGCCAGCAGCAAAGGGCAGCTGAACACTGAAGCTTTCTTT	CASSKGQLNTEAFF
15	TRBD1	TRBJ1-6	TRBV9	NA	TGTGCCAGCAGTCCCCCGGACAGGATCAATTCACCCCTCCACTTT	CASSPPDRINSPLHF
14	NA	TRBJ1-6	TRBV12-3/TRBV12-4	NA	TGTGCCAGCAGTTTTAGCCGTAATAATTCACCCCTCCACTTT	CASSFSRNNSPLHF
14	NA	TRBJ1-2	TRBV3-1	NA	TGTGCCAGCAGCCAAGAGAGCAGGTCCAATGGCTACACCTTC	CASSQESRSNGYTF
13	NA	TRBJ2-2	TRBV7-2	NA	TGTGCCAGCATGAGGGGATTCGCCGGGGAGCTGTTTTTT	CASMRGFAGELFF
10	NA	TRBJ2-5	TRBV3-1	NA	TGTGCCAGCAGCCAAGTGACCCAGTACTTC	CASSQVTQYF
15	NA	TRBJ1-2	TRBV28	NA	TGTGCCAGCAGTTTATTTAGGGTTCGGCCCCATGGCTACACCTTC	CASSLFRVRPHGYTF
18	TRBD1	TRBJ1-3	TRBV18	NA	TGTGCCAGCTCACCAATGCCGGGACAGGGGAGCTCTGGAAACACCATATATTTT	CASSPMPGQGSSGNTIYF